This T cell receptor beta chain was sequenced for a study of patients and donors after allogeneic stem cell transplantation (dated by TCRdb to the early 2020s). This clonotype was detected many times. The antigen it recognizes is unknown. Base-call qualities are not available, and no considerably larger clone is one nucleotide away. Library method: RT-PCR. TCRdb lists the instrument as NextSeq 550. TCRdb trimmed public reads at Q25 via fastp, called clones via MiXCR and kept in-frame beta chains. Each entry merges the rows of one CDR3 protein and shows their most common DNA and genes. For this sample the table gives 900,000 to 1,000,000 distinct CDR3 sequences, of which 15% to 20% were detected only once. The top ten hold under 6.5% of the sample. Trimming accounts for 3 bases at V and 6 bases at J, while the number of junction bases matched to no gene is 3. The CDR3, from cysteine to phenylalanine, totals 14 residues. Left in the record is the CDR3 DNA by itself, 42 bases read in frame from the first base.

Sequencing was carried out using blood, either unsorted or a sorted T cell fraction (not recorded which). In this chain, TRBV12-3 or TRBV12-4 is recombined with TRBJ2-3; 10 middle bases align to TRBD2. The TCR sequence derives from a human donor who was either an allogeneic HSCT recipient or a stem cell or donor lymphocyte infusion donor (not recorded which). It is not recorded whose cells these are; they may come from a transplant donor. The DNA reads as follows: TGTGCCAGCAGTTTCAGCGGGGGGGGTGATACGCAGTATTTT. Translated, it reads CASSFSGGGDTQYF.